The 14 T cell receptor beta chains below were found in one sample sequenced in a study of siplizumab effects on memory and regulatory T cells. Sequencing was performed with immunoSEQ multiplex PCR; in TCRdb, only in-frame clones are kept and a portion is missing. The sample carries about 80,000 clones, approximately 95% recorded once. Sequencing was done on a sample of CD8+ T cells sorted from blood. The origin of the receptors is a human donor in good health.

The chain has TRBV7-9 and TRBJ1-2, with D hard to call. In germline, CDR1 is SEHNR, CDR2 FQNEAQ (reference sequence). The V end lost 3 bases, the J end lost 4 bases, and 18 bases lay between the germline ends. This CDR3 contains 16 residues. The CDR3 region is CASSFPGSKIGYGYTF. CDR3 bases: TGTGCCAGCAGCTTCCCCGGGAGCAAAATCGGCTATGGCTACACCTTC.

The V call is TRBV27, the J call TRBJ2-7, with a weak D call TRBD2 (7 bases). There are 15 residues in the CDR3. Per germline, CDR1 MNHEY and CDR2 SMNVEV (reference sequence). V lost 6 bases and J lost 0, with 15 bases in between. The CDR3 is CASSQTGGSSYEQYF. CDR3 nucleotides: TGTGCCAGCAGCCAGACGGGGGGCAGCTCCTACGAGCAGTACTTC.

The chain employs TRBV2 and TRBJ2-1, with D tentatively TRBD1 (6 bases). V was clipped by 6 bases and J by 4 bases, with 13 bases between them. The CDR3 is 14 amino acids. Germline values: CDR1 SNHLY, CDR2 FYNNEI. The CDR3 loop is CASRPVGQYNEQFF. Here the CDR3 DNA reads TGTGCCAGCAGACCAGTTGGACAGTACAATGAGCAGTTCTTC.

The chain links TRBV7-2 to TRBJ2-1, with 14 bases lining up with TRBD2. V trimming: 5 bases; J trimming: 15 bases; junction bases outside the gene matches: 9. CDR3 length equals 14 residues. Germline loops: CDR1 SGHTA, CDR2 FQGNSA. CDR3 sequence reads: CASSGTSGSPRRFF. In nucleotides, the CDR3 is TGTGCCAGCAGCGGGACTAGCGGGAGCCCAAGGCGGTTCTTC.

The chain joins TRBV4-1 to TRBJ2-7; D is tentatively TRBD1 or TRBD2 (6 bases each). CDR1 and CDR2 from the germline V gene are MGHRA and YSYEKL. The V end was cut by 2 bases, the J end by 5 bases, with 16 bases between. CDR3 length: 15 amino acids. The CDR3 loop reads CASSQPEGGMDEQYF. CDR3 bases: TGCGCCAGCAGCCAACCCGAGGGGGGTATGGACGAGCAGTACTTC.

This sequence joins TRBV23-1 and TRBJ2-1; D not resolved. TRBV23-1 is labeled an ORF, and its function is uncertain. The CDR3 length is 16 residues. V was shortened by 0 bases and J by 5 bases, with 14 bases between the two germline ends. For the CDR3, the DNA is TGCGCCAGCAGTCAATCCGGCCCCGTATTAAACAATGAGCAGTTCTTC. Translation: CASSQSGPVLNNEQFF.

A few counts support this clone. The CDR3 bases are TGCGCCAGCAGCTTGGCAGCCGGGACTAGCACAGATACGCAGTATTTT. Translated, it gives CASSLAAGTSTDTQYF. The chain couples TRBV5-1 to TRBJ2-3, with D possibly matching TRBD2 (6 bases). Trimming pared 0 bases from V and 0 bases from J, leaving 11 bases between. The CDR3 loop spans 16 amino acids. Germline-derived CDR1 and CDR2 are SGHRS and YFSETQ.

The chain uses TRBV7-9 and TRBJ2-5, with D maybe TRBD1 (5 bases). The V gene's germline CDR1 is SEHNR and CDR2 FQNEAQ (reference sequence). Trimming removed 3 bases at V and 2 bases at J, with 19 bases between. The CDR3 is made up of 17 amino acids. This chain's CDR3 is CASSFSVDRQGQETQYF. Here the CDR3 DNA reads TGTGCCAGCAGCTTTTCGGTCGATCGGCAGGGACAAGAGACCCAGTACTTC.

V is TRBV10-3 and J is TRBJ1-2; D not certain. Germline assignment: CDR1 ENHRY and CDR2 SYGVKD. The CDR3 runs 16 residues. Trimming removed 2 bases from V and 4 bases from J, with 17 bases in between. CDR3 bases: TGTGCCATCAGTGAGGAGTCTGGGTACGAGTCCTATGGCTACACCTTC. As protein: CAISEESGYESYGYTF.

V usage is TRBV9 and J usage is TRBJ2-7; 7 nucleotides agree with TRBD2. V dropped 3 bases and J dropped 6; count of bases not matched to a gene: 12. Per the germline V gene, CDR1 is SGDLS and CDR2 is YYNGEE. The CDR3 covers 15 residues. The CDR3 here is CASSAGPGLSSEQYF. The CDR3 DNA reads TGTGCCAGCAGCGCGGGGCCGGGACTATCGAGCGAGCAGTACTTC.

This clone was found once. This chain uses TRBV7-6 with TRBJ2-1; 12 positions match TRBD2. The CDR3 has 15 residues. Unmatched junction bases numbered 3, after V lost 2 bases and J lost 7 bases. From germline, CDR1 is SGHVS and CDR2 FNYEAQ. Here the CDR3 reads CASSLLAGGPNEQFF. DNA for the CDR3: TGTGCCAGCAGCTTACTAGCGGGAGGGCCAAATGAGCAGTTCTTC.

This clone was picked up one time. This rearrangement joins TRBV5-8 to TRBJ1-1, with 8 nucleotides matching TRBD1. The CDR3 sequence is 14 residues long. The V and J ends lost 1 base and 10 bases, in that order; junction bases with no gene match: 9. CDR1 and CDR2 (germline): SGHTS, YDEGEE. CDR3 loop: CASSLRGTGALAFF. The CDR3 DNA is TGTGCCAGCAGCTTGCGCGGGACAGGTGCCTTAGCTTTCTTT.

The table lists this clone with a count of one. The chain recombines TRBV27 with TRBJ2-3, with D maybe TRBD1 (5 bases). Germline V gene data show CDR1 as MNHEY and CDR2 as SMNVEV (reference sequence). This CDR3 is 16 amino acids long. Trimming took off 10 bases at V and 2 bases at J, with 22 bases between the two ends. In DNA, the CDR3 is TGTGCCACCTATAACTCTGGGGCGGAAAACACAGATACGCAGTATTTT. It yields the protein CATYNSGAENTDTQYF.

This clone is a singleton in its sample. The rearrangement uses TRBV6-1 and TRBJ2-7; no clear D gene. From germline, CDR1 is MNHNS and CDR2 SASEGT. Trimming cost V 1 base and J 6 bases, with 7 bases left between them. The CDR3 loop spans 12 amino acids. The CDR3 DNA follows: TGTGCCAGCAGTGAAGGGAACAGCGAGCAGTACTTC. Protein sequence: CASSEGNSEQYF.